These 2 T cell receptor beta chains share one sample of origin, sequenced in a study of blood T cell repertoires in COVID-19. The repertoire was sequenced with immunoSEQ multiplex PCR; TCRdb's copy has only in-frame clones and lacks some. The repertoire includes 75,000 to 90,000 clones, 60% to 80% of them detected once, and roughly a third sits in the top ten. The sequenced material came from peripheral blood. The receptors originated from a man in his sixties with COVID-19, enrolled during active disease.

The chain's CDR3 is CASSHPSGYSKNIQYF. CDR3 DNA: TGTGCCAGTAGCCACCCTAGCGGCTATTCCAAAAACATTCAGTACTTC. V gene TRBV19 combines with J gene TRBJ2-4; 7 bases line up with TRBD2. The J segment lost 2 bases and the V segment lost 6 bases, leaving 10 bases of the junction unmatched. Germline V lookup: CDR1 LNHDA, CDR2 SQIVND (reference sequence). This CDR3 is 16 amino acids long. The full variable domain, in which reference TRBV19 and TRBJ2-4 provide the parts outside the CDR3, is DGGITQSPKYLFRKEGQNVTLSCEQNLNHDAMYWYRQDPGQGLRLIYYSQIVNDFQKGDIAEGYSVSREKKESFPLTVTSAQKNPTAFYLCASSHPSGYSKNIQYFGAGTRLSVL.

This clone turned up a few times. The V call is TRBV13, the J call TRBJ1-1, with D unresolved. The CDR3 consists of 16 residues. CDR1 is PRHDT and CDR2 is FYEKMQ in the germline V gene (reference sequence). The ends were cut back, 0 bases at V and 4 bases at J, with 15 bases in the middle. The CDR3 nucleotides are TGTGCCAGCAGCTTAGGAGCGGGGAGGGCGAGCACTGAAGCTTTCTTT. It encodes CASSLGAGRASTEAFF.